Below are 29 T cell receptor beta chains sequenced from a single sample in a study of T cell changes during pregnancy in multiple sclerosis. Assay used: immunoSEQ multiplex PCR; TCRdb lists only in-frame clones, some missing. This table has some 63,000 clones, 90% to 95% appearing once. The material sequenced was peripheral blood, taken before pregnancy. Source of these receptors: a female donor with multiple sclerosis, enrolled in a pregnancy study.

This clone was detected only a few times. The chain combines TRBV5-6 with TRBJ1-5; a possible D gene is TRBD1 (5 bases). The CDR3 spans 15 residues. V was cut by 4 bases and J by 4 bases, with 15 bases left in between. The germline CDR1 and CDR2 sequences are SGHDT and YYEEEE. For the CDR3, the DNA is TGTGCCAGCAGCCTAGGTCGGCCAGGGAATCAGCCCCAGCATTTT. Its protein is CASSLGRPGNQPQHF.

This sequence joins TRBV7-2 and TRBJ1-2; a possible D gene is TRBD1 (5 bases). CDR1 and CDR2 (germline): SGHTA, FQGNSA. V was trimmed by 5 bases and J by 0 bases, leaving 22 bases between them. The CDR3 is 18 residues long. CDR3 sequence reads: CASSPAYRRTPANYGYTF. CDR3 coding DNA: TGTGCCAGCAGCCCTGCTTACAGGCGGACCCCTGCTAACTATGGCTACACCTTC. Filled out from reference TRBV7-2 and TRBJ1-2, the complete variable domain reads GAGVSQSPSNKVTEKGKDVELRCDPISGHTALYWYRQSLGQGLEFLIYFQGNSAPDKSGLPSDRFSAERTGGSVSTLTIQRTQQEDSAVYLCASSPAYRRTPANYGYTFGSGTRLTVV.

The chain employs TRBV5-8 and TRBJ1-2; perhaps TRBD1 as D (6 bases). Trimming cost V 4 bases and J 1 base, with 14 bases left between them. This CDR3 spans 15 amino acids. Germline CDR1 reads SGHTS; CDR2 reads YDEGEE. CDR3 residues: CASSTGTLVNYGYTF. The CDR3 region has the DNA TGTGCCAGCAGCACCGGGACACTAGTTAACTATGGCTACACCTTC.

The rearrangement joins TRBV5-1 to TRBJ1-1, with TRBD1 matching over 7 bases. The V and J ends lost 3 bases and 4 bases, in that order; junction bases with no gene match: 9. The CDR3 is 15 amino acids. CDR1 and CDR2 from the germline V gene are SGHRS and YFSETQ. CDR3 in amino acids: CASSSADRSVTEAFF. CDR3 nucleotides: TGCGCCAGCAGCTCGGCGGACAGGTCAGTCACTGAAGCTTTCTTT.

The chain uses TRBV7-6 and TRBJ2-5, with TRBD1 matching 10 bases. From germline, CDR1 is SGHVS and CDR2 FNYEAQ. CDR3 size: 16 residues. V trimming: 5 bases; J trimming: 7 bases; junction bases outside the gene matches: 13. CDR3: CASSTRQGASQSTQYF. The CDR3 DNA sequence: TGTGCCAGCAGCACCCGACAGGGGGCCTCTCAATCGACCCAGTACTTC.

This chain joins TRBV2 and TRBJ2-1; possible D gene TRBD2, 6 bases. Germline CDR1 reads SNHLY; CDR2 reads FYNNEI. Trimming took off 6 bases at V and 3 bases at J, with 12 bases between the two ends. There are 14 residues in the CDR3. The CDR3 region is CASSGGFRYNEQFF. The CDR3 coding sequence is TGTGCCAGCAGCGGGGGTTTCCGCTACAATGAGCAGTTCTTC.

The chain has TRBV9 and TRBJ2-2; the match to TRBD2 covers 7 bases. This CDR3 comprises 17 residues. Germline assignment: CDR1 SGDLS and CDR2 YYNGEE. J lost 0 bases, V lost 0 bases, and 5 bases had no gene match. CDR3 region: CASSVGLAVSNTGELFF. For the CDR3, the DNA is TGTGCCAGCAGCGTAGGGCTAGCGGTTTCGAACACCGGGGAGCTGTTTTTT.

The CDR3 here is CASKGQGFNYGYTF. The CDR3 DNA is TGTGCCAGCAAAGGACAGGGTTTTAACTATGGCTACACCTTC. This rearrangement joins TRBV6-1 to TRBJ1-2; 8 bases fit TRBD1. Germline CDR1 and CDR2: MNHNS and SASEGT. CDR3 length: 14 residues. The V gene end was trimmed by 7 bases and the J gene end by 1 base; junction bases not matched to a gene: 5.

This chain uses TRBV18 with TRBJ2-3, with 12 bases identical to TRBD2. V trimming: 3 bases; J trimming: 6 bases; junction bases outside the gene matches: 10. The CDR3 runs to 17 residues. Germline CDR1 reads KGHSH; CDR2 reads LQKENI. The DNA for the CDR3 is TGTGCCAGCTCACCCGCCCGACTAGCGGGGGAGCCGGATACGCAGTATTTT. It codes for CASSPARLAGEPDTQYF.

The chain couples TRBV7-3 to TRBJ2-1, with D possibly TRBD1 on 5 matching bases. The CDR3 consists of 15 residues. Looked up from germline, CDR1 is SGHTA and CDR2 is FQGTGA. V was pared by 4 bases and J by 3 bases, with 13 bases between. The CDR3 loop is CASSSKGRDYNEQFF. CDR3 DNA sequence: TGTGCCAGCAGCTCAAAGGGCAGGGACTACAATGAGCAGTTCTTC. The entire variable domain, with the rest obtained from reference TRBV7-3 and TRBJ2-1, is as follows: GAGVSQTPSNKVTEKGKYVELRCDPISGHTALYWYRQSLGQGPEFLIYFQGTGAADDSGLPNDRFFAVRPEGSVSTLKIQRTERGDSAVYLCASSSKGRDYNEQFFGPGTRLTVL.

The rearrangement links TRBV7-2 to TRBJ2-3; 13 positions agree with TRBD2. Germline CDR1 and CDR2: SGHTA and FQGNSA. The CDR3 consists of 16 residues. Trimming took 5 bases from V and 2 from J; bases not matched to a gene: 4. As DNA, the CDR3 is TGTGCCAGCAGCCACGGACTAGCGGGGGCCACAGATACGCAGTATTTT. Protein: CASSHGLAGATDTQYF.

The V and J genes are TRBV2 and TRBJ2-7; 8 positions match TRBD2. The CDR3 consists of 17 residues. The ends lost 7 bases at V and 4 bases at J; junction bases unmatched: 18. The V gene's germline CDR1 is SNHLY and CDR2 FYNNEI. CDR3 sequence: CASIPGLGGVIGYEQYF. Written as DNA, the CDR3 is TGTGCCAGCATTCCGGGACTAGGCGGCGTAATTGGATACGAGCAGTACTTC.

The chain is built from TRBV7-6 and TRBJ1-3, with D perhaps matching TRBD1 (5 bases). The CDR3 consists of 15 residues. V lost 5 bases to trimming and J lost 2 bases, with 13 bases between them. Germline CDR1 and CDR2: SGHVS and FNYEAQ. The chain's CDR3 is CASSPLDNTGNTIYF. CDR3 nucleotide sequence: TGTGCCAGCAGCCCCCTGGACAATACTGGAAACACCATATATTTT.

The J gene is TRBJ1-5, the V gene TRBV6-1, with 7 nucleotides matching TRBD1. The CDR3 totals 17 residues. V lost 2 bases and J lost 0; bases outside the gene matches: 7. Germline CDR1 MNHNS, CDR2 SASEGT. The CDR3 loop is CASSETKTGNSNQPQHF. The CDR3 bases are TGTGCCAGCAGTGAAACAAAGACAGGGAATAGCAATCAGCCCCAGCATTTT.

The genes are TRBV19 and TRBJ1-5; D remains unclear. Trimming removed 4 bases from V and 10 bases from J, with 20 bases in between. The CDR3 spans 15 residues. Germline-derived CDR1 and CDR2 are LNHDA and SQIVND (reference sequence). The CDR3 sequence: CASSSDLSERAPQHF. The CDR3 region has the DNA TGTGCCAGTAGTAGCGACCTGTCCGAGAGGGCACCCCAGCATTTT.

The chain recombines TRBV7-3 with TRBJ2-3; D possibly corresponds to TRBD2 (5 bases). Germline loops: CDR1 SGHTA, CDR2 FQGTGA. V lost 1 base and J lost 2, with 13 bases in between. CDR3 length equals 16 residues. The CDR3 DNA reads TGTGCCAGCAGCTTAATGAGCGGCCCGATCACAGATACGCAGTATTTT. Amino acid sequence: CASSLMSGPITDTQYF.

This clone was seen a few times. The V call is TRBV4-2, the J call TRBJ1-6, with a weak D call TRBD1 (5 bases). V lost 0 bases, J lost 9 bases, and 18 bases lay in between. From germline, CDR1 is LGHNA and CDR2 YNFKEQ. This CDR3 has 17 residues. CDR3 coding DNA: TGTGCCAGCAGCCAAGATCGAGCGGGCCGGGGCGGTTCACCCCTCCACTTT. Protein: CASSQDRAGRGGSPLHF.

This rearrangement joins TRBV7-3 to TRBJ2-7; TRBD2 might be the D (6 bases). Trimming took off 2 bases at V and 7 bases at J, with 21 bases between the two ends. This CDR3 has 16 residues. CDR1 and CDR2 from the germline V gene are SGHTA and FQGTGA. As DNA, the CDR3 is TGTGCCAGCAGCTTAGATCAGAACCCCGGGGGAGGTGAGCAGTACTTC. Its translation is CASSLDQNPGGGEQYF. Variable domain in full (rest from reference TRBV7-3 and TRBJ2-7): GAGVSQTPSNKVTEKGKYVELRCDPISGHTALYWYRQSLGQGPEFLIYFQGTGAADDSGLPNDRFFAVRPEGSVSTLKIQRTERGDSAVYLCASSLDQNPGGGEQYFGPGTRLTVT.

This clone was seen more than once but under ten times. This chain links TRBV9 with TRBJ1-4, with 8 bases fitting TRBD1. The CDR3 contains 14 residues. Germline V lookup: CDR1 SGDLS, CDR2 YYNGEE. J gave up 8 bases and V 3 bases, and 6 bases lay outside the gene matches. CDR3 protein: CASSATGVGEKLFF. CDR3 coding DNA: TGTGCCAGCAGCGCGACAGGGGTGGGGGAAAAACTGTTTTTT.

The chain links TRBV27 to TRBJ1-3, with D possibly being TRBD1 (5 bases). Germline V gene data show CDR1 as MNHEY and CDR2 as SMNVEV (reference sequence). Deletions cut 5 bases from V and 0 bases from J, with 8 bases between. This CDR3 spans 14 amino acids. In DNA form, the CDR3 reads TGTGCCAGCAGTCCAGGGTTCTCTGGAAACACCATATATTTT. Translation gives CASSPGFSGNTIYF.

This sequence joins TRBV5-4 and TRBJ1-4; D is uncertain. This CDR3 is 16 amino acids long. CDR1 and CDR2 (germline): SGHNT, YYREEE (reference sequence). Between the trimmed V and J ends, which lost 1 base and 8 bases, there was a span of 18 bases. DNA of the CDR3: TGTGCCAGCAGCTTGAGTGTATGGGGTGAGGGCGAAAAACTGTTTTTT. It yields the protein CASSLSVWGEGEKLFF.

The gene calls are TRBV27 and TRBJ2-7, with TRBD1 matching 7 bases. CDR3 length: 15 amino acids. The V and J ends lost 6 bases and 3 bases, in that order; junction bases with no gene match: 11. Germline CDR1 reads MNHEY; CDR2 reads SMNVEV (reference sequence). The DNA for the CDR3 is TGTGCCAGCAGCCAAACCGGGACAGCCTACTACGAGCAGTACTTC. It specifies CASSQTGTAYYEQYF.

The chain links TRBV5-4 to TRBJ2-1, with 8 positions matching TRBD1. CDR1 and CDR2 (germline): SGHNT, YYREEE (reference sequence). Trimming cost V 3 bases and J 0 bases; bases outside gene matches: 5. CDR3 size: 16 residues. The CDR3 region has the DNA TGTGCCAGCAGCTCAGGGGGCGACGGCTCCTACAATGAGCAGTTCTTC. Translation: CASSSGGDGSYNEQFF. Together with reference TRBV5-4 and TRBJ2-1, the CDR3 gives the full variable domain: ETGVTQSPTHLIKTRGQQVTLRCSSQSGHNTVSWYQQALGQGPQFIFQYYREEENGRGNFPPRFSGLQFPNYSSELNVNALELDDSALYLCASSSGGDGSYNEQFFGPGTRLTVL.

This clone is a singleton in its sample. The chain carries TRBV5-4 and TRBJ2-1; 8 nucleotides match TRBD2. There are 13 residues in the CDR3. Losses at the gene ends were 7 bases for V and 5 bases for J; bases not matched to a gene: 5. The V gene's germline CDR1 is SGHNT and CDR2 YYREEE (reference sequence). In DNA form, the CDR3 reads TGTGCCAGCCGGGGACTAGGGGACAATGAGCAGTTCTTC. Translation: CASRGLGDNEQFF.

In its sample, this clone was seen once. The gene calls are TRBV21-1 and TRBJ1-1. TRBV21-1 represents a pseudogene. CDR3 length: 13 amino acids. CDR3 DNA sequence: TGTGGCCTACTGCGGGGCTCGCACACTGAAGCTTTCTTT. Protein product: CGLLRGSHTEAFF.

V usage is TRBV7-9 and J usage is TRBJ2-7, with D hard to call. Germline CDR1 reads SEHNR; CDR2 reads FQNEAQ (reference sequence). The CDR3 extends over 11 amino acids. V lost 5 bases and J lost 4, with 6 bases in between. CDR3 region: CASSPGYEQYF. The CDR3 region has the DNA TGTGCCAGCAGCCCAGGATACGAGCAGTACTTC.

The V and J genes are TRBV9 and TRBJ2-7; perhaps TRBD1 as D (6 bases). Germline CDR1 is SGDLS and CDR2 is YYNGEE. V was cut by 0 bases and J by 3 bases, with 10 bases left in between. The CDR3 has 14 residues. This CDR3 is CASSVEDSRYEQYF. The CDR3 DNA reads TGTGCCAGCAGCGTAGAGGACAGCCGCTACGAGCAGTACTTC. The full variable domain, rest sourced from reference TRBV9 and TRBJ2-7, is DSGVTQTPKHLITATGQRVTLRCSPRSGDLSVYWYQQSLDQGLQFLIQYYNGEERAKGNILERFSAQQFPDLHSELNLSSLELGDSALYFCASSVEDSRYEQYFGPGTRLTVT.

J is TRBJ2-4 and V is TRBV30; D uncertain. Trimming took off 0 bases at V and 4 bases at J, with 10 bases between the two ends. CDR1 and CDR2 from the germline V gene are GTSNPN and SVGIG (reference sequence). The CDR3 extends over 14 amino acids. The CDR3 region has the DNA TGTGCCTGGAGTGTCGGTCACGTTAAAAACATTCAGTACTTC. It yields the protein CAWSVGHVKNIQYF.

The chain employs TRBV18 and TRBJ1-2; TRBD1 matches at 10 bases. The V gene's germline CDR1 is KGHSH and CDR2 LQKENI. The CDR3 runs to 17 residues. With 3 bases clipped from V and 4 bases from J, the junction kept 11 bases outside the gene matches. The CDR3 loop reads CASSPAGQGTGGYGYTF. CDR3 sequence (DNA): TGTGCCAGCTCACCTGCGGGACAGGGGACTGGAGGCTATGGCTACACCTTC.